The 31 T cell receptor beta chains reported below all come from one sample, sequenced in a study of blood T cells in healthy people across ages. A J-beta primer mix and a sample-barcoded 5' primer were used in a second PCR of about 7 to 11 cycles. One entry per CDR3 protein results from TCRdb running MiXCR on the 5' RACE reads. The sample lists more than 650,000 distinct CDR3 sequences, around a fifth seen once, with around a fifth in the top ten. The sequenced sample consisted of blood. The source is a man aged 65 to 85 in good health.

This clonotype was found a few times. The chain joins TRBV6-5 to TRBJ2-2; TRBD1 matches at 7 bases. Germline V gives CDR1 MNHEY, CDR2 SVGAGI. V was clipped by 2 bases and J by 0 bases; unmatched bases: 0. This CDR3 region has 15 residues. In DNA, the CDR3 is TGTGCCAGCAGTTACAGGGGGCCGAACACCGGGGAGCTGTTTTTT. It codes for CASSYRGPNTGELFF.

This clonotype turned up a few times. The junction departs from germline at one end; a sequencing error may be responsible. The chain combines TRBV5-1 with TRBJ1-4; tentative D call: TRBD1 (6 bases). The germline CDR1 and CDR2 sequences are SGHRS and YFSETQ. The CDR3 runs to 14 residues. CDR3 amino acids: CAGSFRGPNEKLFF. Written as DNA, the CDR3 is TGCGCCGGCAGCTTCAGGGGACCTAATGAAAAACTGTTTTTT.

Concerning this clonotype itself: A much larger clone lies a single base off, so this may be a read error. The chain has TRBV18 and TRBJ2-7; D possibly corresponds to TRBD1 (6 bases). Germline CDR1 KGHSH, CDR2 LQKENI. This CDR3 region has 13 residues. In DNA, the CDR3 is TGTGCCAGCCCACCGGACAGTCTCTACGAGCAGTACGTC. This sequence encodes CASPPDSLYEQYV.

The CDR3 coding sequence is TGTGCCAGCAGCTTGGGAATAGGCGGGAATGAGCAGTTCTTC. This sequence encodes CASSLGIGGNEQFF. V is TRBV7-8 and J is TRBJ2-1; D is perhaps TRBD2 (5 bases). The CDR3 is 14 amino acids. The V and J ends lost 3 bases and 7 bases respectively, with 13 bases between them. CDR1 is SGHVS, CDR2 FQNEAQ, per germline.

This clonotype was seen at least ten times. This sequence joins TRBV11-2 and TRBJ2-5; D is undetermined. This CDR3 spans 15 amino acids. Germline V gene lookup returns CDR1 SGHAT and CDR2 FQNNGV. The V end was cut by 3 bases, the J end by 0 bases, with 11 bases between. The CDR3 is CASSFRSRHQETQYF. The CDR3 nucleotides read TGTGCCAGCAGCTTTCGGAGCCGCCACCAAGAGACCCAGTACTTC.

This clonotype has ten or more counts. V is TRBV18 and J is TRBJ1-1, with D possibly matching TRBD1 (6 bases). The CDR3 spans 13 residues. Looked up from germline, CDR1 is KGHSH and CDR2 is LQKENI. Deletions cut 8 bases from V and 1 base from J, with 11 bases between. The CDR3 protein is CASSTGQNTEAFF. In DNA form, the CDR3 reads TGTGCCAGCAGCACGGGACAGAACACTGAAGCTTTCTTT.

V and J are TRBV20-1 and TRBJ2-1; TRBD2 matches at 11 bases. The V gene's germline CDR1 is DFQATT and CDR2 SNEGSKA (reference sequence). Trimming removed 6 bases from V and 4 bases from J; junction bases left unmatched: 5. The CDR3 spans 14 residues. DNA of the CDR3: TGCAGTGCGCGACTAGCGGGGCCATACAATGAGCAGTTCTTC. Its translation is CSARLAGPYNEQFF.

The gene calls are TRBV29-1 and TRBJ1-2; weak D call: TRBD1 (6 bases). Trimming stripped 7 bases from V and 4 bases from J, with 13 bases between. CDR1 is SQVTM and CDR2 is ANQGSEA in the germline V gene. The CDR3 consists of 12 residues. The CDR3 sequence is CSAGRDIYGYTF. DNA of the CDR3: TGCAGCGCCGGACGGGACATCTATGGCTACACCTTC.

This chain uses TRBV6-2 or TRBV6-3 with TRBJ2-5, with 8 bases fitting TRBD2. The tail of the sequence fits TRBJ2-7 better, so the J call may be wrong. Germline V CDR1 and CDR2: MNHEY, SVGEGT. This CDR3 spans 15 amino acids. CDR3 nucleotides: TGTGCCAGCAGGGTTAGCGGGGTTTCGAACTACGAGCAGTACGTC. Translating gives CASRVSGVSNYEQYV.

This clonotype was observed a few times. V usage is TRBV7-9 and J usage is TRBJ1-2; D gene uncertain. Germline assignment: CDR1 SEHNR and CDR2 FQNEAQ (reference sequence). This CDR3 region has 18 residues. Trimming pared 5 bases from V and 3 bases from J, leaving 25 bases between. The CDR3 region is CASSPPGRASGSDYGYTF. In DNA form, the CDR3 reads TGTGCCAGCAGCCCACCGGGTAGGGCCAGCGGATCTGACTATGGCTACACCTTC. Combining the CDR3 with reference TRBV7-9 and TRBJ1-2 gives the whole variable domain DTGVSQNPRHKITKRGQNVTFRCDPISEHNRLYWYRQTLGQGPEFLTYFQNEAQLEKSRLLSDRFSAERPKGSFSTLEIQRTEQGDSAMYLCASSPPGRASGSDYGYTFGSGTRLTVV.

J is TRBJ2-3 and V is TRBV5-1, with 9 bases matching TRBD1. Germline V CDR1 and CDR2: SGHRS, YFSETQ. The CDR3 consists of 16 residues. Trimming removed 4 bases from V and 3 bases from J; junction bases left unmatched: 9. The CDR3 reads CASSQVPGQGTDTQYF. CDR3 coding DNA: TGCGCCAGCAGCCAGGTCCCGGGACAGGGTACAGATACGCAGTATTTT.

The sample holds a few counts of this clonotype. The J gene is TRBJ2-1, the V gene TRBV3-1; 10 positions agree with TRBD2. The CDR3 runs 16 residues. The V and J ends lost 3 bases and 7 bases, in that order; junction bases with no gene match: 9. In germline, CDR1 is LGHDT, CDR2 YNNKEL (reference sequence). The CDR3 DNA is TGTGCCAGCAGCCATAACCTAGCGGGGGCTACTAATGAGCAGTTCTTC. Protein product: CASSHNLAGATNEQFF.

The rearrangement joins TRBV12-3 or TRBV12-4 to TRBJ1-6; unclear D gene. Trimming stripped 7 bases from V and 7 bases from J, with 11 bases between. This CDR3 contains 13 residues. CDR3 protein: CASTTSRNSPLHF. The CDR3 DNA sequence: TGTGCCAGCACTACTAGTAGGAATTCACCCCTCCACTTT.

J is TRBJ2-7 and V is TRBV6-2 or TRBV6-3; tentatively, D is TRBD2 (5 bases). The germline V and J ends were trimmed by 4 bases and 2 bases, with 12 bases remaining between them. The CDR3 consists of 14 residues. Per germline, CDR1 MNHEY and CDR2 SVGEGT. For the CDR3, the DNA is TGTGCCAGCAGTTGGGCTAGCCTGACCTACGAGCAGTACGTC. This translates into CASSWASLTYEQYV.

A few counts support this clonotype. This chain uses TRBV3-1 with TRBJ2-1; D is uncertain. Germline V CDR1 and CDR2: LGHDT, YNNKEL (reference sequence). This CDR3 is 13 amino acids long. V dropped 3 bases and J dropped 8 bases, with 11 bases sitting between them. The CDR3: CASSHRGRDEQFF. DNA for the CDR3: TGTGCCAGCAGCCACCGCGGACGGGATGAGCAGTTCTTC.

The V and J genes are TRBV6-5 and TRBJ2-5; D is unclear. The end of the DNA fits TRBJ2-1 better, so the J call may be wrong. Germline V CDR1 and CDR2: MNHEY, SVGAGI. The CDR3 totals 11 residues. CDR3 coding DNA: TGTGCCAGCAGTTACTCTAGTGAGCAGTTCTTC. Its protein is CASSYSSEQFF.

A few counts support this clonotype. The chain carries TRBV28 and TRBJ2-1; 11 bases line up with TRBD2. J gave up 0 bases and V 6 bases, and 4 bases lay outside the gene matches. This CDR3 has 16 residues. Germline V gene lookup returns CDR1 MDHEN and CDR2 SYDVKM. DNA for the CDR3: TGTGCCAGCAGCGATAGCGGGAGGGGCTCCTACAATGAGCAGTTCTTC. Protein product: CASSDSGRGSYNEQFF.

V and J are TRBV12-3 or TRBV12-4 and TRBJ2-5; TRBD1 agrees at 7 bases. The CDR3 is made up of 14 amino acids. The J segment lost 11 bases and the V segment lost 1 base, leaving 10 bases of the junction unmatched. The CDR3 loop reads CASSLGGGLWEQYF. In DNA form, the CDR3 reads TGTGCCAGCAGTTTAGGAGGGGGCCTATGGGAGCAGTACTTC.

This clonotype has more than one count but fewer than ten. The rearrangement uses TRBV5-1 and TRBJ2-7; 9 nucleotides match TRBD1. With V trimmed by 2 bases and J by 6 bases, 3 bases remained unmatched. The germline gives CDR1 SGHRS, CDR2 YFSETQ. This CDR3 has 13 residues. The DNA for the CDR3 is TGCGCCAGCAGCTTAGGGACAGGGCTCGAGCAGTACTTC. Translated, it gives CASSLGTGLEQYF.

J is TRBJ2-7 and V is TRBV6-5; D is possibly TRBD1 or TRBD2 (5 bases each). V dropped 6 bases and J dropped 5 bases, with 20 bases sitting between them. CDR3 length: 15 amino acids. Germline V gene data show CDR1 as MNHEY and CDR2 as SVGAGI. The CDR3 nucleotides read TGTGCCAGCAGATCCCCTTCCGGGACCCTCCACGAGCAGTACTTC. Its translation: CASRSPSGTLHEQYF.

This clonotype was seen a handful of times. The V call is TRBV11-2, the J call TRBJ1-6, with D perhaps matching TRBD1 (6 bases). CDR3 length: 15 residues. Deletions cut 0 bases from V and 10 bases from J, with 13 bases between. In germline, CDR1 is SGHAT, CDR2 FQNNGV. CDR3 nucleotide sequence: TGTGCCAGCAGCTTAGACGGTCAGGGGAAATCACCCCTCCACTTT. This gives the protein CASSLDGQGKSPLHF.

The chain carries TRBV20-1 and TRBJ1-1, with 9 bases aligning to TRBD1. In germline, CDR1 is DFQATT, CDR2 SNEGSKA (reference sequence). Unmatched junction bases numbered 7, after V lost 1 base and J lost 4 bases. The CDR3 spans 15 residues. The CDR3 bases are TGCAGTGCTAGAGGCCAACAGGGGGCGAGCACTGAAGCTTTCTTT. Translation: CSARGQQGASTEAFF.

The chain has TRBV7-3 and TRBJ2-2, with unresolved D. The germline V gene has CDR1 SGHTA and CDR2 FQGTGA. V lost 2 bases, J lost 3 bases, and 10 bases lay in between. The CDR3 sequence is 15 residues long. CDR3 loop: CASSLLGNHTGELFF. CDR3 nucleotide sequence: TGTGCCAGCAGCTTACTAGGGAACCACACCGGGGAGCTGTTTTTT.

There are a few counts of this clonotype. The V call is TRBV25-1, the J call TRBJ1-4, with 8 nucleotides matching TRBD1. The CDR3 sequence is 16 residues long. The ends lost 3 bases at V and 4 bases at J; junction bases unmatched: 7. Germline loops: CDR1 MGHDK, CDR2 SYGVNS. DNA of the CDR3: TGTGCCAGCAGTGAGCATACAGGGGGGATTAATGAAAAACTGTTTTTT. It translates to CASSEHTGGINEKLFF.

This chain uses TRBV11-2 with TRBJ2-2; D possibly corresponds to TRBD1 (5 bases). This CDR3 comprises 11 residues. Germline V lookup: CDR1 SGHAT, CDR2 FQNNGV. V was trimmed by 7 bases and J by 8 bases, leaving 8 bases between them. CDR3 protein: CASNPGGELFF. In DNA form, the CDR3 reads TGTGCCAGCAACCCAGGGGGGGAGCTGTTTTTT.

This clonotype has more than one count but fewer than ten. CDR3 sequence: CASSPTSTLLFF. In DNA, the CDR3 is TGTGCCAGCAGCCCAACGTCGACATTACTGTTTTTT. The chain recombines TRBV7-9 with TRBJ1-4; D not certain. The germline gives CDR1 SEHNR, CDR2 FQNEAQ (reference sequence). V dropped 5 bases and J dropped 13 bases, with 14 bases sitting between them. This CDR3 has 12 residues.

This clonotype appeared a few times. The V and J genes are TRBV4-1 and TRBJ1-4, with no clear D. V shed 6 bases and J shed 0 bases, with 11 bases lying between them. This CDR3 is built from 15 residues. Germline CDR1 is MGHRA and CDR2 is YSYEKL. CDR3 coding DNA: TGCGCCAGCAGTCCCGGTTGGGCAACTAATGAAAAACTGTTTTTT. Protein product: CASSPGWATNEKLFF.

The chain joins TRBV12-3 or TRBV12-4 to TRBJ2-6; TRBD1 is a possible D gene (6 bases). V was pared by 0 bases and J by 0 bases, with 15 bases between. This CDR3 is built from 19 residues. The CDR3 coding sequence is TGTGCCAGCAGTTTAGCTGCAGGGGCGTATTTCTCTGGGGCCAACGTCCTGACTTTC. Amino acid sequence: CASSLAAGAYFSGANVLTF.

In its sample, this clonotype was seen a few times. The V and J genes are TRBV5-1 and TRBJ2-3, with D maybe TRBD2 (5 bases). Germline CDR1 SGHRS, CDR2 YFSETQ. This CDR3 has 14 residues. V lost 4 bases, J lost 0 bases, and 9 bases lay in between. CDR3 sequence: CASSEDSSTDTQYF. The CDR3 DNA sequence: TGCGCCAGCAGCGAGGACTCTAGCACAGATACGCAGTATTTT.

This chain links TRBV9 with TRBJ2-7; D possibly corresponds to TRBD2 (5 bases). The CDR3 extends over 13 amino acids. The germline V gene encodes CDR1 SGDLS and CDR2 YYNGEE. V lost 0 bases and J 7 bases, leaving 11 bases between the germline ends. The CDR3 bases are TGTGCCAGCAGCGTAGTCCTAGCTAAGGAGCAGTACTTC. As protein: CASSVVLAKEQYF. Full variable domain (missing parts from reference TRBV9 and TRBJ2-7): DSGVTQTPKHLITATGQRVTLRCSPRSGDLSVYWYQQSLDQGLQFLIQYYNGEERAKGNILERFSAQQFPDLHSELNLSSLELGDSALYFCASSVVLAKEQYFGPGTRLTVT.

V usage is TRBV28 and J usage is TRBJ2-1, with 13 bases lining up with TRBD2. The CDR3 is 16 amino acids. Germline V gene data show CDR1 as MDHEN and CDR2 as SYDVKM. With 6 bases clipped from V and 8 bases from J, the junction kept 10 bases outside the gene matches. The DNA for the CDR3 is TGTGCCAGCAGACAACTAGCGGGAGGGTCAATCGATGAGCAGTTCTTC. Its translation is CASRQLAGGSIDEQFF.